The sequence of this T cell receptor (beta chain) was determined in a study of shared clonotypes between healthy human individuals. Method: immunoSEQ multiplex PCR; TCRdb's copy keeps in-frame clones and lacks some. This table holds roughly 1,500,000 clones, just under 99% found once. Germline loops: CDR1 MGHRA, CDR2 YSYEKL. The CDR3 runs to 17 residues. Trimming at V came to 2 bases and at J to 0 bases, leaving 3 bases not matched to a gene. V is TRBV4-1 and J is TRBJ2-2; 10 bases fit TRBD1. The sample was naive CD4+ T cells sorted from blood. Subset specified: CD45RA+ positively selected. This sequence originates from a man aged 30-40 years in good health. CDR3 in amino acids: CASSQHGQGANTGELFF. The CDR3 DNA reads as TGCGCCAGCAGCCAACACGGACAGGGGGCGAACACCGGGGAGCTGTTTTTT.